This T cell receptor (beta chain) emerged from a study of OX40 agonist ivuxolimab in advanced cancers. Trimming stripped 6 bases from V and 3 bases from J, with 13 bases between. Germline V gives CDR1 SGHKS, CDR2 YYEKEE (reference sequence). CDR3 length equals 13 residues. The protocol was immunoSEQ multiplex PCR, while the TCRdb copy is restricted to in-frame clones and leaves out a portion. The data show about 63,000 clones, 75% to 90% seen once. The TCR originated in an adult with an advanced solid tumor such as melanoma, head and neck, liver or kidney cancer. The chain uses TRBV5-5 and TRBJ2-7; weak D call: TRBD1 (6 bases). Sample: CD4+ or CD8+ T cells sorted from blood, taken in a trial of the OX40 agonist ivuxolimab. The DNA of the CDR3 is TGTGCCAGCAATTCGGGACAAAACTACGAGCAGTACTTC. Amino acids: CASNSGQNYEQYF.